This T cell receptor beta chain stems from a study of radiation and T cells in renal cell carcinoma. Whole-study findings and limits: Without pretreatment biopsies, baseline tumor clonotype presence was undetermined. Top tumor clonotypes rose in blood 2 weeks post-radiation, then contracted.

Indicated time point: blood 4 weeks post-SBRT, at nephrectomy. Treatment in this sample: 15 Gy SBRT to primary tumor, nephrectomy 4 weeks later. Nephrectomy followed 15 Gy stereotactic body radiation by 4 weeks. Method: immunoSEQ multiplex PCR; TCRdb's copy keeps in-frame clones and lacks some. Here the sample spans around 100,000 clones, 70% to 85% being singletons. Note on this clone: Its antigen is unidentified.

The CDR3 has 14 residues. V shed 3 bases, J shed 4 bases, and the junction held 2 bases outside the gene matches. Germline V gene sequence: CDR1 SGHRS, CDR2 YFSETQ. The TCR originated in a man in his fifties or sixties with renal cell carcinoma. The material sequenced was blood, taken from a patient whose treatment included radiotherapy and nephrectomy. This chain connects TRBV5-1 to TRBJ1-2; TRBD1 aligns across 11 bases. The CDR3, as DNA: TGCGCCAGCAGCTGGGACAGGGGGTCCTATGGCTACACCTTC. This gives the protein CASSWDRGSYGYTF.